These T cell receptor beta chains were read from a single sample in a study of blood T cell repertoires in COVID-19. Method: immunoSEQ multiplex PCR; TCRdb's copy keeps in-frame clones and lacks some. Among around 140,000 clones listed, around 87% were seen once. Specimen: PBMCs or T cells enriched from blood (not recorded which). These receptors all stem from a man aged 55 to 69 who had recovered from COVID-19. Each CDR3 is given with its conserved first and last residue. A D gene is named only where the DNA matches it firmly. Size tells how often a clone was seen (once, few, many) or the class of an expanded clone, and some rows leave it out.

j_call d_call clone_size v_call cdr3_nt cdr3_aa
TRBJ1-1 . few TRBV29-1 TGCAGCGCACAGATTATGAACACTGAAGCTTTCTTT CSAQIMNTEAFF
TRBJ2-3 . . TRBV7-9 TGTGCCAGCAGCAAACAGGTCACAGATACGCAGTATTTT CASSKQVTDTQYF
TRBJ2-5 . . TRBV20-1 TGCAGTGCTAGTCGCATCGGAGACGGGAGACTAGATGGAGAGACCCAGTACTTC CSASRIGDGRLDGETQYF
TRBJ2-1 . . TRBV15 TGTGCCACCAGCAGAGTCGGGTACTACAATGAGCAGTTCTTC CATSRVGYYNEQFF
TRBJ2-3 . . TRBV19 TGTGCCAGTAGTACAGGGTATACGCAGTATTTT CASSTGYTQYF
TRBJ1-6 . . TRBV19 TGTGCCAGGGGCAGGGTAAAGGAATCACCCCTCCACTTT CARGRVKESPLHF
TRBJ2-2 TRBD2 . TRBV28 TGTGCCAGCAGGTCTACTAGCGGGAGAACCGGGGAGCTGTTTTTT CASRSTSGRTGELFF
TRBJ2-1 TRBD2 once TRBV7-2 TGTGCCAGCAGCTTAGGGGTAGCGGGAGGGCATAATGAGCAGTTCTTC CASSLGVAGGHNEQFF
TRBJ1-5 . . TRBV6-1 TGTGCCAGCAGTGATTCTTGGGGGCCCCAGGGTCAGCCCCAGCATTTT CASSDSWGPQGQPQHF
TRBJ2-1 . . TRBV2 TGTGCCAGCACCCGAACTAAGGACAATGAGCAGTTCTTC CASTRTKDNEQFF
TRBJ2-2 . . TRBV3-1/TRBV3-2 TGTGCCAGCAGCCAAGTAAGCGGGAACACCGGGGAGCTGTTTTTT CASSQVSGNTGELFF
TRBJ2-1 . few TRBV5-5 TGTGCCAGCAATACTCCTTTGGGGGAGGCTTACAATGAGCAGTTCTTC CASNTPLGEAYNEQFF
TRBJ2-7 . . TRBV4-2 TGTGCCAGCAGCCAAAGTCCGGTCTACGAGCAGTACTTC CASSQSPVYEQYF
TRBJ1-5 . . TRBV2 TGTGCCAGCAGCTACAGAAGCAATCAGCCCCAGCATTTT CASSYRSNQPQHF
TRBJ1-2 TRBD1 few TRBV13 TGTGCCAGCAGCTCCGGGACAGGGGTCGGCTACACCTTC CASSSGTGVGYTF
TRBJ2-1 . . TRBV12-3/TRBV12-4 TGTGCCAGCAGTTTATATTTAGCCGATGAGCAGTTCTTC CASSLYLADEQFF
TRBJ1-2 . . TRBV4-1 TGCGCCAGCAGCCAAGAGACGCGGGGCTACACCTTC CASSQETRGYTF
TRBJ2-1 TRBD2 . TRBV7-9 TGTGCCAGCAGCTCGACTAGCGGGAGGGTCTCCTACAATGAGCAGTTCTTC CASSSTSGRVSYNEQFF
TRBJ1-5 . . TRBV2 TGTGCCAGCAGTGATGCGGGAACCCAGCCCCAGCATTTT CASSDAGTQPQHF
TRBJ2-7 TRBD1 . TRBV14 TGTGCCAGCAGCCGCGCCGGGACAGGGGCCTACGAGCAGTACTTC CASSRAGTGAYEQYF
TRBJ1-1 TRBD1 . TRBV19 TGTGCCAGTAGTACAAACAGGGGCACTGAAGCTTTCTTT CASSTNRGTEAFF
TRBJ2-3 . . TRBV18 TGTGCCAGCTCACCTTTGCGGTTGACAGATACGCAGTATTTT CASSPLRLTDTQYF
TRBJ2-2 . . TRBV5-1 TGCGCCAGCAGCTTGGGACAGCGAGGCGGGGAGCTGTTTTTT CASSLGQRGGELFF
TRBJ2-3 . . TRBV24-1 TGTGCCACCAGTGATCCCCGGGACTGGTCCACAGATACGCAGTATTTT CATSDPRDWSTDTQYF
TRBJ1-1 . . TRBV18 TGTGCCAGCTCACAGGGACAGAACACTGAAGCTTTCTTT CASSQGQNTEAFF
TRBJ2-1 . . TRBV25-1 TGTGCCAGCGGCGACCCCTGGGCCGGTGAGCAGTTCTTC CASGDPWAGEQFF
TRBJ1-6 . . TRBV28 TGTGCCAGCAGTGCAGGGACACCCGCCGTTGTTCCCCTCCACTTT CASSAGTPAVVPLHF
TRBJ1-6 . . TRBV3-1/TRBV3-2 TGTGCCACTTCATCGCGCCCAGGGAATTCACCCCTCCACTTT CATSSRPGNSPLHF
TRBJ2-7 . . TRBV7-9 TGTGCCAGCAGCCCCCCCGACAGTCCGGCCTACGAGCAGTACTTC CASSPPDSPAYEQYF
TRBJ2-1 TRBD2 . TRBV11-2 TGTGCCAGCAGCCGCCGGACTAGCGGGAACAATGAGCAGTTCTTC CASSRRTSGNNEQFF
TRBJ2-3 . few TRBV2 TGTGCCAGCAGTGAAACCCCAGGGATGTCGACAGATACGCAGTATTTT CASSETPGMSTDTQYF
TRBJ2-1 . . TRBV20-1 TGCAGTGCTAGTATTCAGGACTACAATGAGCAGTTCTTC CSASIQDYNEQFF
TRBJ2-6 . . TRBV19 TGTGCCAGTAGACCTACCAACGGGGCTGGGGCCAACGTCCTGACTTTC CASRPTNGAGANVLTF
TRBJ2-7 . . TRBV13 TGTGCCAGCAGCTTAGCCACAGTGAAATCCTACGAGCAGTACTTC CASSLATVKSYEQYF
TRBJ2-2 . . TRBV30 TGTGCCTGGAGTCCTACCTTCGGGACAAATGAACGGACCGGGGAGCTGTTTTTT CAWSPTFGTNERTGELFF
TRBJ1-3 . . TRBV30 TGTGCCTGGAGTTTCAATGGAAACACCATATATTTT CAWSFNGNTIYF
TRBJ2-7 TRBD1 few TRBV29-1 TGCAGCGGTAAGACAGGGGAACCTGGTGTGCAGTACTTC CSGKTGEPGVQYF
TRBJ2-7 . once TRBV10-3 TGTGCCATCAGTGAATCCCAGGAGCAGTACTTC CAISESQEQYF
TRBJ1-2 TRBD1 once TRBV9 TGTGCCAGCAGCGCCTCGAGTCCAGGGGGCTATGGCTACACCTTC CASSASSPGGYGYTF
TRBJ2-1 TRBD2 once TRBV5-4 TGTGCCAGCAGCCCCGTCGCGGGGGGGGAATACAATGAGCAGTTCTTC CASSPVAGGEYNEQFF
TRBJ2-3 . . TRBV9 TGTGCCAGCAGCGCATTGGGGGCCGGGGCAGATACGCAGTATTTT CASSALGAGADTQYF
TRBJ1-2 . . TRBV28 TGTGCCAGCAGTTTATCAGGAGGGGGGGGCCACTATGGCTACACCTTC CASSLSGGGGHYGYTF
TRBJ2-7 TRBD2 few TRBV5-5 TGTGCCAGCAGTAGAGCGGGGGTTTACGAGCAGTACTTC CASSRAGVYEQYF
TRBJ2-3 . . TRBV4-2 TGTGCCAGCAGCCGTTCAACTAGGGTTGGGACAGATACGCAGTATTTT CASSRSTRVGTDTQYF
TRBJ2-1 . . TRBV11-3 TGTGCCAGCAGCCCCGGCGGAGCAAGCTCCTACAATGAGCAGTTCTTC CASSPGGASSYNEQFF
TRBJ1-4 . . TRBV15 TGTGCCACCAGCTCAGAACCACAGGGCAGAACTAATGAAAAACTGTTTTTT CATSSEPQGRTNEKLFF
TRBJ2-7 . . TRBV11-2 TGTGCCAGCAGCCCACTCTACGAGCAGTACTTC CASSPLYEQYF
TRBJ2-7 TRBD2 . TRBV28 TGTGCCAGCAGTTCGACTAGCGGGAGCACCTTACGTATCTCCTACGAGCAGTACTTC CASSSTSGSTLRISYEQYF
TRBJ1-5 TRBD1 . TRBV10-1 TGCGCCAGCTCGGACAGGGGCCAGCCCCAGCATTTT CASSDRGQPQHF
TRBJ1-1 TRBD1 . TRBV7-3 TGTGCCAGCAGCACAAGGACAGGCTCTGAAGCTTTCTTT CASSTRTGSEAFF
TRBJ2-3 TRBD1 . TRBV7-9 TGTGCCAGCAGCTTCCGGGACAGGGCTAATTTGGGGGATACGCAGTATTTT CASSFRDRANLGDTQYF
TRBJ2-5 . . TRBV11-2 TGTGCCAGCACCTTTAGCGGAGGGACCCAGTACTTC CASTFSGGTQYF